The 18 T cell receptor beta chains given below trace back to one sample, sequenced in a study of blood T cell repertoires in COVID-19 (dated by TCRdb to 2019 to 2021). The library came from the immunoSEQ multiplex PCR assay. TCRdb mirrors the immuneACCESS table, restricted to in-frame sequences. Some clones are absent from its copies; in checked studies, under half trace to an unresolved V gene, and the reason for the others is unknown. The sample records around 70,000 clones, less than 80% of which are singletons. The ten largest clonotypes hold about a quarter of the sample. Input material: peripheral blood. The source of these receptors is a man in his fifties or sixties with active or convalescent COVID-19.

This clone was recorded once. The chain has TRBV3-1 (or the pseudogene TRBV3-2) and TRBJ2-3; D remains ambiguous. V lost 10 bases, J lost 0 bases, and 8 bases lay in between. The CDR3 is 12 residues long. Germline V gene lookup returns CDR1 LGHDT and CDR2 YNNKEL (reference sequence). In DNA form, the CDR3 reads TGTGCCACCAAAGCGAGCACAGATACGCAGTATTTT. Amino acid sequence: CATKASTDTQYF.

The rearrangement joins TRBV19 to TRBJ1-5; D uncertain. V lost 7 bases and J lost 7, with 17 bases in between. The CDR3 loop spans 14 amino acids. CDR1 and CDR2 (germline): LNHDA, SQIVND (reference sequence). CDR3 bases: TGTGCCAGTACCTCATCTCGGTTGGTGCAGCCCCAGCATTTT. Translation: CASTSSRLVQPQHF.

The chain joins TRBV7-2 to TRBJ1-5, with D possibly being TRBD1 (5 bases). V lost 5 bases and J 1 base, leaving 15 bases between the germline ends. The CDR3 is made up of 16 amino acids. CDR1 and CDR2 from the germline V gene are SGHTA and FQGNSA. CDR3 nucleotide sequence: TGTGCCAGCAGCATATCTGGGGGGAGGAGCAATCAGCCCCAGCATTTT. Residues: CASSISGGRSNQPQHF.

Points on this clone: Mismatch with germline at one junction end may stem from a read error. Other DNA sequences within the sample encode an identical CDR3. V gene TRBV4-1 combines with J gene TRBJ1-2; TRBD1 is a possible D gene (6 bases). The germline gives CDR1 MGHRA, CDR2 YSYEKL. The CDR3 covers 15 residues. The chain's CDR3 is CASSHAPGGNYGYTF. The CDR3 DNA follows: TGCGCCAGCAGCCACGCCCCGGGGGGCAACTATGGTTACACCTTC.

The CDR3 loop is CASSPRTGTYGYTF. CDR3 nucleotides: TGTGCCAGCAGCCCCCGGACAGGGACCTATGGCTACACCTTC. The chain is built from TRBV5-5 and TRBJ1-2, with TRBD1 matching 8 bases. The V segment lost 4 bases and the J segment 4 bases; nucleotides outside the gene matches: 6. The CDR3 totals 14 residues. Germline assignment: CDR1 SGHKS and CDR2 YYEKEE (reference sequence).

This chain's CDR3 is CASSMSFRRGASTTGELFF. The CDR3 DNA sequence: TGTGCCAGTAGTATGTCTTTTCGGCGGGGGGCAAGCACGACCGGGGAGCTGTTTTTT. The gene calls are TRBV19 and TRBJ2-2; TRBD2 matches at 8 bases. The germline V gene encodes CDR1 LNHDA and CDR2 SQIVND (reference sequence). The CDR3 is 19 residues long. V shed 3 bases and J 5 bases; nucleotides not matched to a gene: 17.

The chain employs TRBV7-3 and TRBJ2-5; tentatively, D is TRBD1 (5 bases). Trimming took 0 bases from V and 5 from J, leaving 13 bases between them. The CDR3 consists of 15 residues. The germline V gene encodes CDR1 SGHTA and CDR2 FQGTGA. Here the CDR3 reads CASSLTMAGWETQYF. CDR3 coding DNA: TGTGCCAGCAGCTTAACGATGGCAGGGTGGGAGACCCAGTACTTC. Based on the CDR3 plus reference TRBV7-3 and TRBJ2-5, the full variable domain is GAGVSQTPSNKVTEKGKYVELRCDPISGHTALYWYRQSLGQGPEFLIYFQGTGAADDSGLPNDRFFAVRPEGSVSTLKIQRTERGDSAVYLCASSLTMAGWETQYFGPGTRLLVL.

The chain couples TRBV5-1 to TRBJ2-7; D possibly corresponds to TRBD1 (6 bases). V shed 2 bases and J shed 3 bases, with 12 bases lying between them. This CDR3 contains 14 residues. Per germline, CDR1 SGHRS and CDR2 YFSETQ. CDR3 in DNA: TGCGCCAGCAGCTTAAGGACAGCGAACTACGAGCAGTACTTC. Its translation: CASSLRTANYEQYF.

DNA of the CDR3: TGTGCCAGCTCACCACCGTGGGGGGAGACTGAAGCTTTCTTT. Protein sequence: CASSPPWGETEAFF. This chain links TRBV18 with TRBJ1-1, with D possibly matching TRBD1 (5 bases). CDR1 KGHSH and CDR2 LQKENI come from the germline V gene. CDR3 size: 14 residues. V lost 0 bases and J 5 bases, leaving 10 bases between the germline ends.

In its sample, this clone was seen a few times. The chain joins TRBV3-1 (or the pseudogene TRBV3-2) to TRBJ1-1; D unresolved. The germline V gene encodes CDR1 LGHDT and CDR2 YNNKEL (reference sequence). The CDR3 sequence is 15 residues long. Between the trimmed V and J ends, which lost 0 bases and 1 base, there was a span of 9 bases. For the CDR3, the DNA is TGTGCCAGCAGCCAAGATCGACACGGGAACACTGAAGCTTTCTTT. This encodes CASSQDRHGNTEAFF.

This sequence joins TRBV6-1 and TRBJ2-3, with D maybe TRBD1 (7 bases). Looked up from germline, CDR1 is MNHNS and CDR2 is SASEGT. V lost 1 base, J lost 2 bases, and 13 bases lay in between. CDR3 length equals 16 residues. Here the CDR3 reads CASSEVPGGSTDTQYF. In DNA, the CDR3 is TGTGCCAGCAGTGAAGTCCCAGGGGGGTCCACAGATACGCAGTATTTT.

The chain carries TRBV3-1 (or the pseudogene TRBV3-2) and TRBJ1-3; D gene unclear. Trimming cost V 3 bases and J 0 bases, with 12 bases left between them. Germline V gene data show CDR1 as LGHDT and CDR2 as YNNKEL (reference sequence). The CDR3 has 16 amino acids. Here the CDR3 DNA reads TGTGCCAGCAGCCAGGTTGTGGGCCACTCTGGAAACACCATATATTTT. Translating it yields CASSQVVGHSGNTIYF.

This clone was picked up a small number of times. The J gene is TRBJ2-3, the V gene TRBV24-1, with D perhaps matching TRBD2 (6 bases). Trimming removed 7 bases at V and 2 bases at J, with 27 bases between. Germline V CDR1 and CDR2: KGHDR, SFDVKD. This CDR3 is built from 19 residues. The CDR3 region is CATSRGWRDASADTDTQYF. CDR3 DNA: TGTGCCACCAGCCGAGGGTGGCGGGACGCGTCTGCCGACACAGATACGCAGTATTTT.

This clone was counted a few times. The V and J genes are TRBV7-2 and TRBJ2-1; D might be TRBD1 (6 bases). The CDR3 loop spans 15 amino acids. CDR1 and CDR2 from the germline V gene are SGHTA and FQGNSA. Deletions cut 3 bases from V and 0 bases from J, with 9 bases between. The chain's CDR3 is CASSFGQSSYNEQFF. The CDR3 DNA reads TGTGCCAGCAGCTTTGGACAGAGCTCCTACAATGAGCAGTTCTTC.

The chain recombines TRBV11-2 with TRBJ2-3; D may be TRBD1 (6 bases). The germline V gene encodes CDR1 SGHAT and CDR2 FQNNGV. This CDR3 has 17 residues. V gave up 0 bases and J gave up 2 bases, with 15 bases separating them. CDR3 DNA sequence: TGTGCCAGCAGCTTAGATCAAACAGGGACCTTCACAGATACGCAGTATTTT. Amino acids: CASSLDQTGTFTDTQYF.

This clone was observed a few times. The rearrangement uses TRBV19 and TRBJ1-4; D perhaps matches TRBD1 (6 bases). CDR1 and CDR2 from the germline V gene are LNHDA and SQIVND (reference sequence). V was cut by 4 bases and J by 10 bases, with 13 bases left in between. This CDR3 is built from 13 residues. CDR3 in DNA: TGTGCCAGTAGTACCAACAGGGTGGGAAAACTGTTTTTT. This sequence encodes CASSTNRVGKLFF.

This chain uses TRBV7-3 with TRBJ2-3; TRBD2 aligns across 8 bases. The CDR3 loop spans 15 amino acids. Germline lookup yields CDR1 SGHTA and CDR2 FQGTGA. V shed 4 bases and J 1 base; nucleotides not matched to a gene: 4. CDR3 protein: CASSSGTSGTDTQYF. CDR3 sequence (DNA): TGTGCCAGCAGCTCCGGGACTAGTGGCACAGATACGCAGTATTTT.

The chain recombines TRBV10-2 with TRBJ2-7; 8 bases align to TRBD1. Germline values: CDR1 WSHSY, CDR2 SAAADI. The length of the CDR3 is 17 residues. Trimming cost V 0 bases and J 4 bases; bases outside gene matches: 11. CDR3 in amino acids: CASSESGGTGQPYEQYF. As DNA, the CDR3 is TGCGCCAGCAGTGAGTCAGGCGGGACAGGACAACCGTACGAGCAGTACTTC.